The 7 T cell receptor beta chains presented below share a single source sample, sequenced in a study of T cell responses to AZD1222 COVID-19 vaccine. TCRdb's table, derived via immunoSEQ multiplex PCR, lists solely in-frame clones and lacks some. The sample carries under 200,000 clones, 75% to 90% recorded once. The sequencing used peripheral blood, collected on day 0 of MenACWY control vaccination. These receptors came from an adult in good health.

V usage is TRBV27 and J usage is TRBJ1-5; 7 nucleotides agree with TRBD1. The junction had 7 bases not matched to a gene; V was cut back by 5 bases and J by 6 bases. This CDR3 region has 14 residues. Germline CDR1 reads MNHEY; CDR2 reads SMNVEV (reference sequence). As DNA, the CDR3 is TGTGCCAGCAGTCCCGACAGGGACGGTCAGCCCCAGCATTTT. Protein: CASSPDRDGQPQHF.

V is TRBV29-1 and J is TRBJ2-1; 8 bases match TRBD1. CDR3 size: 13 residues. Germline CDR1 is SQVTM and CDR2 is ANQGSEA. V shed 2 bases, J shed 10 bases, and the junction held 7 bases outside the gene matches. CDR3 DNA sequence: TGCAGCGTTGAACCCCCGGACAGGGAGGAGCAGTTCTTC. It specifies CSVEPPDREEQFF.

The chain has TRBV6-6 and TRBJ1-1; possibly TRBD1 for D (5 bases). This CDR3 has 14 amino acids. V lost 5 bases and J lost 2, with 12 bases in between. From germline, CDR1 is MNHNY and CDR2 SVGAGI (reference sequence). CDR3 bases: TGTGCCAGCAGTCGGGGGGGAGGTAACACTGAAGCTTTCTTT. Translating it yields CASSRGGGNTEAFF.

The chain combines TRBV5-1 with TRBJ2-2, with TRBD1 matching 7 bases. The length of the CDR3 is 16 residues. The V gene's germline CDR1 is SGHRS and CDR2 YFSETQ. J lost 2 bases, V lost 4 bases, and 8 bases had no gene match. CDR3 coding DNA: TGCGCCAGCAGCCCCTACCGGGACAGTAACACCGGGGAGCTGTTTTTT. Its translation: CASSPYRDSNTGELFF.

CDR3 coding DNA: TGTGCCAGCAGTTTAAACCCCACTAGGGAGGGGGTAAAGACCCAGTACTTC. Its translation: CASSLNPTREGVKTQYF. This chain connects TRBV28 to TRBJ2-5, with D maybe TRBD2 (7 bases). This CDR3 is built from 17 residues. Germline V gene sequence: CDR1 MDHEN, CDR2 SYDVKM. V was clipped by 2 bases and J by 6 bases, with 22 bases between them.

V gene TRBV7-8 combines with J gene TRBJ2-2; no definite D call. The CDR3 is made up of 17 amino acids. The germline V and J ends were trimmed by 5 bases and 0 bases, with 16 bases remaining between them. From germline, CDR1 is SGHVS and CDR2 FQNEAQ. CDR3 region: CASSPVRTAANTGELFF. The CDR3 DNA reads as TGTGCCAGCAGCCCCGTGCGGACGGCAGCGAACACCGGGGAGCTGTTTTTT.

This clone appeared a single time. V is TRBV11-2 and J is TRBJ2-3; 7 bases are a match to TRBD1. The CDR3 is made up of 15 amino acids. V was clipped by 4 bases and J by 2 bases; unmatched bases: 6. Germline V gene sequence: CDR1 SGHAT, CDR2 FQNNGV. DNA for the CDR3: TGTGCCAGCAGCTGGGGGACAGTCGACACAGATACGCAGTATTTT. Amino acid sequence: CASSWGTVDTDTQYF.